The 25 T cell receptor beta chains presented below share a single source sample, sequenced in a study of blood T cells in healthy people across ages. The second PCR ran about 7 to 12 cycles with a sample-barcoded 5' primer and J-beta primers. Each CDR3 protein gets one entry after TCRdb re-called the 5' RACE reads with MiXCR. The sample holds about 1.4 million distinct CDR3 sequences, around 59% seen once. The material sequenced was blood. All receptors come from a man aged 18 to 29 in good health.

V usage is TRBV6-5 and J usage is TRBJ2-1; D is unclear. From germline, CDR1 is MNHEY and CDR2 SVGAGI. Trimming pared 7 bases from V and 8 bases from J, leaving 9 bases between. This CDR3 contains 11 residues. DNA for the CDR3: TGTGCCAGCATGGTTGGCGATGAGCAGTTCTTC. Translation gives CASMVGDEQFF.

V is TRBV20-1 and J is TRBJ1-3, with TRBD1 matching 8 bases. The CDR3 totals 14 residues. Looked up from germline, CDR1 is DFQATT and CDR2 is SNEGSKA (reference sequence). V trimming: 5 bases; J trimming: 6 bases; junction bases outside the gene matches: 9. Here the CDR3 DNA reads TGCAGTGCTCACGCAGGGGGCGCGGAAAACACCATATATTTT. Its translation: CSAHAGGAENTIYF.

This chain uses TRBV4-1 with TRBJ2-2, with D possibly being TRBD1 or TRBD2 (5 bases each). Trimming shortened V by 9 bases and J by 1 base, and 15 bases separated the two germline ends. The CDR3 loop spans 15 amino acids. Per the germline V gene, CDR1 is MGHRA and CDR2 is YSYEKL. The CDR3 reads CASGIGGGNTGELFF. CDR3 DNA sequence: TGCGCCAGTGGGATAGGTGGGGGGAACACCGGGGAGCTGTTTTTT.

This clonotype was detected a few times. The chain uses TRBV2 and TRBJ2-7; a possible D gene is TRBD1 (6 bases). V was cut by 6 bases and J by 0 bases, with 12 bases left in between. The CDR3 totals 14 residues. Germline values: CDR1 SNHLY, CDR2 FYNNEI. The CDR3 DNA reads TGTGCCAGCAGGGGGGCCACCTACTCCTACGAGCAGTACTTC. This gives the protein CASRGATYSYEQYF.

The V call is TRBV6-5, the J call TRBJ1-1; 8 bases are a match to TRBD1. This CDR3 is 14 amino acids long. V lost 6 bases to trimming and J lost 4 bases; unmatched junction nucleotides: 7. Per the germline V gene, CDR1 is MNHEY and CDR2 is SVGAGI. CDR3 protein: CASRRRTGSTEAFF. CDR3 sequence (DNA): TGTGCCAGCAGAAGGAGGACAGGGAGCACTGAAGCTTTCTTT.

This clonotype was picked up a small number of times. This chain links TRBV12-3 or TRBV12-4 with TRBJ2-7, with D possibly being TRBD1 (5 bases). The V and J ends lost 7 bases and 0 bases respectively, with 16 bases between them. The CDR3 covers 15 residues. The CDR3 sequence is CASTQGHGASYEQYF. In nucleotides, the CDR3 is TGTGCCAGCACTCAGGGCCACGGAGCCTCCTACGAGCAGTACTTC.

Only a few counts were recorded for this clonotype. The rearrangement joins TRBV10-3 to TRBJ2-1, with TRBD2 identical over 12 bases. Looked up from germline, CDR1 is ENHRY and CDR2 is SYGVKD. Trimming removed 2 bases from V and 7 bases from J; junction bases left unmatched: 3. This CDR3 has 15 amino acids. In DNA form, the CDR3 reads TGTGCCATCAGTGAGGGACTAGCGGGGCAGAATGAGCAGTTCTTC. It translates to CAISEGLAGQNEQFF.

The chain recombines TRBV20-1 with TRBJ2-5; D might be TRBD1 (6 bases). The V gene's germline CDR1 is DFQATT and CDR2 SNEGSKA (reference sequence). The CDR3 has 12 residues. Between the trimmed V and J ends, which lost 4 bases and 2 bases, there was a span of 8 bases. CDR3 sequence (DNA): TGCAGTGCTAAGGGACAACAAGAGACCCAGTACTTC. Encoded protein: CSAKGQQETQYF.

The chain employs TRBV12-5 and TRBJ1-5; 7 bases are shared with TRBD1. Germline CDR1 is LGHNT and CDR2 is FRNRAP. V was pared by 7 bases and J by 4 bases, with 7 bases of the junction left unmatched. There are 14 residues in the CDR3. In DNA, the CDR3 is TGTGCTAGTGCTCCGGGACAGTATAATCAGCCCCAGCATTTT. Its translation: CASAPGQYNQPQHF.

CDR3 amino acids: CASKAGLTDTQYF. DNA of the CDR3: TGTGCCAGCAAGGCGGGGCTCACAGATACGCAGTATTTT. V is TRBV27 and J is TRBJ2-3; D is possibly TRBD2 (6 bases). The CDR3 is 13 amino acids. Trimming shortened V by 7 bases and J by 2 bases, and 10 bases separated the two germline ends. CDR1 MNHEY and CDR2 SMNVEV come from the germline V gene (reference sequence).

The V call is TRBV7-2, the J call TRBJ2-7; unclear D gene. The ends were cut back, 5 bases at V and 0 bases at J, with 11 bases in the middle. There are 14 residues in the CDR3. Germline loops: CDR1 SGHTA, CDR2 FQGNSA. The chain's CDR3 is CASSQTRASYEQYF. The CDR3 coding sequence is TGTGCCAGCAGCCAGACCCGGGCCTCCTACGAGCAGTACTTC.

This clonotype was recorded a few times. This sequence joins TRBV4-1 and TRBJ2-7; D gene unclear. The V and J ends lost 0 bases and 3 bases respectively, with 15 bases between them. Germline assignment: CDR1 MGHRA and CDR2 YSYEKL. This CDR3 contains 16 residues. The CDR3 DNA is TGCGCCAGCAGCCAAGATCGCGCCAGGTCGGACTACGAGCAGTACTTC. It translates to CASSQDRARSDYEQYF.

In this sample, this clonotype turned up a few times. CDR3 amino acids: CAWSATGAIYEQYF. CDR3 nucleotides: TGTGCCTGGAGTGCGACAGGGGCCATCTACGAGCAGTACTTC. V gene TRBV30 combines with J gene TRBJ2-7, with 8 bases that match TRBD1. CDR1 is GTSNPN, CDR2 SVGIG, per germline (reference sequence). The CDR3 loop spans 14 amino acids. The J segment lost 3 bases and the V segment lost 1 base, leaving 5 bases of the junction unmatched.

V and J are TRBV12-3 or TRBV12-4 and TRBJ2-3; 7 positions agree with TRBD1. With 4 bases clipped from V and 7 bases from J, the junction kept 11 bases outside the gene matches. There are 15 residues in the CDR3. CDR3 in amino acids: CASSSQDRLRHTQYF. CDR3 bases: TGTGCCAGCAGTTCACAGGACAGGTTGAGGCATACGCAGTATTTT.

The V gene is TRBV20-1, the J gene TRBJ1-5, with D possibly being TRBD1 (5 bases). Germline CDR1 and CDR2: DFQATT and SNEGSKA (reference sequence). The V and J ends lost 0 bases and 4 bases respectively, with 13 bases between them. This CDR3 spans 15 amino acids. The CDR3 spells CSARDPGTPNQPQHF. The CDR3 nucleotides read TGCAGTGCTAGAGATCCGGGGACGCCGAATCAGCCCCAGCATTTT.

The genes are TRBV24-1 and TRBJ2-3; a possible D gene is TRBD1 (5 bases). This CDR3 is built from 14 residues. Germline V gene lookup returns CDR1 KGHDR and CDR2 SFDVKD. V was cut by 3 bases and J by 6 bases, with 12 bases left in between. DNA for the CDR3: TGTGCCACCAGTGATAACCAGGGCTGGGATACGCAGTATTTT. Its protein product is CATSDNQGWDTQYF.

V usage is TRBV29-1 and J usage is TRBJ1-1; TRBD1 aligns across 7 bases. Trimming at V came to 6 bases and at J to 1 base, leaving 8 bases not matched to a gene. The germline gives CDR1 SQVTM, CDR2 ANQGSEA. This CDR3 has 14 amino acids. DNA for the CDR3: TGCAGCGTCCTGGACAGGACCTCGAACACTGAAGCTTTCTTT. Its translation: CSVLDRTSNTEAFF.

The chain recombines TRBV7-6 with TRBJ2-7; D could derive from TRBD1 or TRBD2 (5 bases each). Germline CDR1 reads SGHVS; CDR2 reads FNYEAQ. The V end was cut by 4 bases, the J end by 4 bases, with 14 bases between. The CDR3 has 14 amino acids. The CDR3 DNA reads TGTGCCAGCAGCTATCTAGACAGCGGATACGAGCAGTACTTC. It specifies CASSYLDSGYEQYF.

This clonotype was recorded a few times. The genes are TRBV20-1 and TRBJ2-3; 13 bases match TRBD2. CDR3 length: 16 amino acids. After removal of 1 base from V and 5 bases from J, the junction contained 6 bases not matched to a gene. Germline CDR1 DFQATT, CDR2 SNEGSKA (reference sequence). The DNA for the CDR3 is TGCAGTGCTAGAGGGGGACTAGCGGGAAACCTAGATACGCAGTATTTT. Translating it yields CSARGGLAGNLDTQYF.

This clonotype has just a few counts. The chain joins TRBV7-2 to TRBJ1-2, with D perhaps TRBD1 (5 bases). In germline, CDR1 is SGHTA, CDR2 FQGNSA. The CDR3 contains 13 residues. Trimming cost V 0 bases and J 4 bases, with 6 bases left between them. The CDR3 sequence is CASSLARVYGYTF. The CDR3 nucleotides are TGTGCCAGCAGCTTAGCCAGGGTCTATGGCTACACCTTC.

This CDR3 is CATSRDEKADTQYF. The CDR3 DNA sequence: TGTGCCACCAGCAGAGATGAAAAGGCAGATACGCAGTATTTT. The chain joins TRBV15 to TRBJ2-3; no clear D gene. The germline CDR1 and CDR2 sequences are LNHNV and YYDKDF (reference sequence). The CDR3 is 14 amino acids. Trimming took 0 bases from V and 4 from J, leaving 8 bases between them.

The V call is TRBV6-5, the J call TRBJ1-2; tentatively, D is TRBD1 (5 bases). The V and J ends lost 9 bases and 8 bases respectively, with 22 bases between them. The CDR3 extends over 14 amino acids. Germline V lookup: CDR1 MNHEY, CDR2 SVGAGI. The CDR3 sequence is CASAWGRDSRGYTF. The CDR3 coding sequence is TGTGCCAGTGCCTGGGGCAGGGACTCTCGAGGCTACACCTTC.

V and J are TRBV25-1 and TRBJ1-5; D is uncertain. V was shortened by 4 bases and J by 0 bases, with 13 bases between the two germline ends. From germline, CDR1 is MGHDK and CDR2 SYGVNS. The CDR3 sequence is 16 residues long. The CDR3, as DNA: TGTGCCAGCAGTGGGTACGGTTGGGATAGCAATCAGCCCCAGCATTTT. This gives the protein CASSGYGWDSNQPQHF.

For the CDR3, the DNA is TGCAGTGGTACCCTAGCGGGAGTCACAGATACGCAGTATTTT. As protein: CSGTLAGVTDTQYF. The chain combines TRBV20-1 with TRBJ2-3; 10 nucleotides align to TRBD2. This CDR3 spans 14 amino acids. V was pared by 7 bases and J by 2 bases, with 6 bases of the junction left unmatched. Germline V gene sequence: CDR1 DFQATT, CDR2 SNEGSKA (reference sequence).

The chain employs TRBV27 and TRBJ2-7; 8 bases fit TRBD1. The junction had 11 bases not matched to a gene; V was cut back by 6 bases and J by 7 bases. The CDR3 contains 14 residues. Germline V gene sequence: CDR1 MNHEY, CDR2 SMNVEV (reference sequence). This CDR3 reads CASRTSGGAQEQYF. The DNA for the CDR3 is TGTGCCAGCAGAACCTCAGGGGGCGCGCAGGAGCAGTACTTC.